This section outlines one T cell receptor (beta chain) sequence together with its context. The table lists this clonotype with a few counts. Its antigen has not been determined. No clone much larger than this one lies a single base away; base qualities are absent. This sample was included in a study of T cells in Graves' hyperthyroidism and ophthalmopathy (dated by TCRdb to between 2019 and 2020). About the full investigation: Peripheral blood samples were taken at the time of initial diagnosis, prior to any treatment. A discovery cohort of fewer than 110 patients, fewer than 50 with Graves' ophthalmopathy and 55 to 60 with stable Graves' hyperthyroidism, was used to find distinguishing TCR V-J signatures. Whether ophthalmopathy could be predicted prospectively was tested in an independent validation cohort made up of approximately 19 hyperthyroidism patients plus 17 patients who later progressed to ophthalmopathy. The study also compared thyroid tissue and blood T-cell repertoires from five or six Graves' hyperthyroidism patients. The 100 discovery patients were divided at random into training and test sets in a 7:3 ratio. Following sampling, methimazole starting at 30 mg daily was given to hyperthyroidism patients, and high-dose intravenous methylprednisolone was given to ophthalmopathy patients. The paper reports TCR Vbeta CDR3 sequencing of some 140 peripheral blood samples: 43 ophthalmopathy, some 80 hyperthyroidism and approximately 17 progressor patients.

Stable Graves' hyperthyroidism was defined as the absence of progression to ophthalmopathy over 18 months of follow-up. Hyperthyroidism patients were newly diagnosed, with disease duration under 2 months, and aged 18 to 65 years. Patients with uncontrolled infections, other autoimmune diseases, pregnancy or lactation were excluded. Diagnoses were established on the basis of clinical symptoms, serum thyroxine and TRAb, thyroid ultrasound, and orbital computed tomography. Ficoll-Paque density gradient centrifugation was used to isolate PBMCs from around 9.1 ml of fresh peripheral blood. Total RNA was extracted using Trizol reagent, and RNA quality was assessed on an Agilent 2100 Bioanalyzer. CDR1 and CDR2, looked up from the germline V gene, are SGHTA and FQGNSA. Trimming costs V 7 bases and J 0 bases, and their ends lie 15 bases apart. Counted from cysteine to phenylalanine, this CDR3 has 15 amino acids. The retained sequence is limited to the CDR3, 45 bases, with the frame set at the first base.

The TCR beta CDR3 regions were amplified from RNA transcripts. The first round of RT-PCR for the TCR CDR3 was performed with the HTBI primer set and the Qiagen OneStep RT-PCR kit. The libraries were constructed in a second round of multiplex PCR and then size-selected and purified. Libraries were sequenced paired-end with 100 bp reads on an Illumina HiSeq2000. The authors' pipeline ran thus. SOAPnuke was used to process the raw data, removing reads that contained adapters or uncalled bases, had a mean Phred below 15, or lacked an exact match to the constant primer or identifier. COPE v1.2.5 was used to merge high-quality paired reads, and clonotypes were defined as unique nucleotide sequences. Clonotypes were aligned to IMGT TRBV, TRBD and TRBJ reference segments using MiTCR v1.1. Only V-J combinations with frequency above 0.0001, covering 99% to 99.2% of repertoires, were analysed. A TCS score was defined as the ratio of F50 (clonal expansion) to E x V (chaos), with BLOSUM62-based TCRdist applied between CDR3 peptides within each V-J. Welch's t-statistics and random forest reduced roughly 540 V-J features to around 14, which were used in a naive Bayes classifier (R e1071). The Morisita-Horn index was used to measure how similar the thyroid and blood repertoires were. TCRdb reran the public reads through fastp at Q25 and MiXCR, keeping productive beta chains. One record per CDR3 amino acid sequence lists the most common genes and DNA. These V and J calls originate from TCRdb's pipeline instead of the authors' own analysis. This sample gives about 840,000 distinct CDR3 sequences in total; more than 30% of them show up just once. More than 7% of the sample goes to the ten largest clones.

Overall study outcomes, separate from this receptor: Sample size was not statistically predetermined, and blinding of investigators to group allocation was not performed. Most expanded thyroid clonotypes (frequency above 0.001) were also detected in blood, suggesting blood repertoires may reflect thyroid immune responses. During validation, the model predicted progression to ophthalmopathy a median of roughly six months ahead of onset, with almost 71% sensitivity and roughly 72% specificity. A model built on a 13 V-J signature distinguished ophthalmopathy from stable hyperthyroidism, reaching around 88% sensitivity and around 81% specificity in cross-validation and 80%/75% in testing.

The chain was built from TRBV7-2 and TRBJ2-5; the D gene is perhaps TRBD2, on 6 matching bases. Sequenced input: blood. The TCR sequence derives from a young man with Graves' hyperthyroidism. The CDR3 protein: CASTPLRGNQETQYF. The sequenced DNA: TGTGCCAGCACCCCCCTCCGGGGGAACCAAGAGACCCAGTACTTC. The reference TRBV7-2 and TRBJ2-5 proteins fill in what lies around the CDR3, so the full variable domain reads GAGVSQSPSNKVTEKGKDVELRCDPISGHTALYWYRQSLGQGLEFLIYFQGNSAPDKSGLPSDRFSAERTGGSVSTLTIQRTQQEDSAVYLCASTPLRGNQETQYFGPGTRLLVL.